This T cell receptor (beta chain) was observed in a study of cytotoxic CD8 clonotypes in ibrutinib-treated CLL. Assay used: immunoSEQ multiplex PCR; TCRdb lists only in-frame clones, some missing. The sample lists roughly 40,000 clones; almost 70% were seen once. Germline V CDR1 and CDR2: SGHTA, FQGNSA. Trimming took 1 base from V and 6 from J, leaving 6 bases between them. CDR3 size: 12 residues. The receptor comes from a human donor with chronic lymphocytic leukemia. This specimen was PBMCs, taken after 12 months of ibrutinib treatment. The chain has TRBV7-2 and TRBJ1-1; D is unresolved. The CDR3 DNA is TGTGCCAGCAGCTTAGGGGAGTCTGAAGCTTTCTTT. Amino acid sequence: CASSLGESEAFF.